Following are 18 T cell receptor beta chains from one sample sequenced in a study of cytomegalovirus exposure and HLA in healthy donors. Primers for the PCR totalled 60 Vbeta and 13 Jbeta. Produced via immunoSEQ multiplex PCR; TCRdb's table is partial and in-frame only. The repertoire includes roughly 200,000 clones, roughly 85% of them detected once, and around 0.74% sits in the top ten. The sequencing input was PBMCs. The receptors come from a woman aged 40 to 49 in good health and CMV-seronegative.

The CDR3 is CSVAPRGLSSHTIYF. The CDR3 nucleotides read TGCAGCGTTGCTCCCAGGGGGCTTTCTAGCCACACCATATATTTT. The J gene is TRBJ1-3, the V gene TRBV29-1, with TRBD1 identical over 8 bases. The V and J ends lost 4 bases and 8 bases, in that order; junction bases with no gene match: 13. The CDR3 runs to 15 residues. CDR1 SQVTM and CDR2 ANQGSEA come from the germline V gene.

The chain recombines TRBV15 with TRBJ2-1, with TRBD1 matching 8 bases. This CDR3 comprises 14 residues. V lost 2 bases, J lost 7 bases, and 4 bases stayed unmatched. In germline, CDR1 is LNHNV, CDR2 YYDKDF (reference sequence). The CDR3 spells CATSRSDRENEQFF. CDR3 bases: TGTGCCACCAGCAGATCGGACAGGGAGAATGAGCAGTTCTTC. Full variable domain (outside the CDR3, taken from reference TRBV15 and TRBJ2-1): DAMVIQNPRYQVTQFGKPVTLSCSQTLNHNVMYWYQQKSSQAPKLLFHYYDKDFNNEADTPDNFQSRRPNTSFCFLDIRSPGLGDTAMYLCATSRSDRENEQFFGPGTRLTVL.

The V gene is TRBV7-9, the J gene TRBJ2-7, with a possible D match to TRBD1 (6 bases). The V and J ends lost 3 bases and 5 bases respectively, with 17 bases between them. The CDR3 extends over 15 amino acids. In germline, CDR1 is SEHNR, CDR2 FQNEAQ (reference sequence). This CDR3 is CASSLINRDGNEQYF. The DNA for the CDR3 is TGTGCCAGCAGCTTGATAAACAGGGATGGAAACGAGCAGTACTTC.

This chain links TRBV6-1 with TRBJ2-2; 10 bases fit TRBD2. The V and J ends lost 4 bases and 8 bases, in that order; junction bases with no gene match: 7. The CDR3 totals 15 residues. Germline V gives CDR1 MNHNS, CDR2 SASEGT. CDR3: CASSGGASGGGELFF. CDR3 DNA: TGTGCCAGCAGTGGGGGGGCTAGCGGGGGAGGGGAGCTGTTTTTT.

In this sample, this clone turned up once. As DNA, the CDR3 is TGTGCCAGTAGCGATCTCCCTAGCGGGTCGAGGCATTACGAGCAGTACTTC. Translated: CASSDLPSGSRHYEQYF. This rearrangement joins TRBV19 to TRBJ2-7, with 8 positions matching TRBD2. Per the germline V gene, CDR1 is LNHDA and CDR2 is SQIVND (reference sequence). Trimming cost V 6 bases and J 4 bases; bases outside gene matches: 17. CDR3 length equals 17 residues.

CDR3 sequence: CASTTGQGGTEAFF. As DNA, the CDR3 is TGTGCCAGCACTACGGGACAGGGAGGCACTGAAGCTTTCTTT. V usage is TRBV27 and J usage is TRBJ1-1, with 9 positions matching TRBD1. This CDR3 is 14 amino acids long. Germline values: CDR1 MNHEY, CDR2 SMNVEV (reference sequence). V lost 7 bases and J lost 4; bases outside the gene matches: 7.

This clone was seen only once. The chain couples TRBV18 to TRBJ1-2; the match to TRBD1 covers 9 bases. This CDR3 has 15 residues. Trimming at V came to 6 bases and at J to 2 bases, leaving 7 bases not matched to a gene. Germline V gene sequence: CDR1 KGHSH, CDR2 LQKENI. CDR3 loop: CASSSRTGVNYGYTF. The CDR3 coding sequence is TGTGCCAGCTCCTCGCGGACAGGGGTCAACTATGGCTACACCTTC. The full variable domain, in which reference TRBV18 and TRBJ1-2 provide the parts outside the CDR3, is NAGVMQNPRHLVRRRGQEARLRCSPMKGHSHVYWYRQLPEEGLKFMVYLQKENIIDESGMPKERFSAEFPKEGPSILRIQQVVRGDSAAYFCASSSRTGVNYGYTFGSGTRLTVV.

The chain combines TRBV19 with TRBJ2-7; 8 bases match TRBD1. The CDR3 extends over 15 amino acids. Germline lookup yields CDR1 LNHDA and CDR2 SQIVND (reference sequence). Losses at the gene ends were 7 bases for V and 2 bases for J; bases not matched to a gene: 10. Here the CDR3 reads CASKSGQGAAYEQYF. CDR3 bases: TGTGCCAGTAAGTCGGGGCAGGGGGCTGCCTACGAGCAGTACTTC.

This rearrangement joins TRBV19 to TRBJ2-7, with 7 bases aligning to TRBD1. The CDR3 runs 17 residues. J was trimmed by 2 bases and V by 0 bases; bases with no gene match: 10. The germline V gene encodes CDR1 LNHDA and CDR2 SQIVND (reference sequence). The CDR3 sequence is CASSIEAPGTETYEQYF. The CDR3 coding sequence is TGTGCCAGTAGTATAGAGGCCCCCGGGACAGAAACCTACGAGCAGTACTTC.

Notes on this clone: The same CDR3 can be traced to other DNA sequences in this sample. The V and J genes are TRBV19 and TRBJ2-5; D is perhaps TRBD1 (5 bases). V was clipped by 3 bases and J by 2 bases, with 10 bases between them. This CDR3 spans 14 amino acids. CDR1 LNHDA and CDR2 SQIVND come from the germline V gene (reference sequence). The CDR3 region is CASSIGQGQETQYF. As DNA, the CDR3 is TGTGCCAGTAGTATTGGGCAGGGACAAGAGACCCAGTACTTC.

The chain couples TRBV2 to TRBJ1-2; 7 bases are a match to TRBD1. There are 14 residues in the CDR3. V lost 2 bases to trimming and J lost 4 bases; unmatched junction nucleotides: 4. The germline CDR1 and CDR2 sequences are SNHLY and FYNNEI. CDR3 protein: CASSEQGTAYGYTF. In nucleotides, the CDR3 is TGTGCCAGCAGTGAACAAGGGACAGCCTATGGCTACACCTTC.

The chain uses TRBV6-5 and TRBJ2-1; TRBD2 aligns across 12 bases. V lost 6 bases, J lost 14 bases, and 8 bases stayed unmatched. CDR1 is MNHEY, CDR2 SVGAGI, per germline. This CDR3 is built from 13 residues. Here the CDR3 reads CASRKTSGSLEFF. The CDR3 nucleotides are TGTGCCAGCAGGAAGACTAGCGGGAGCCTGGAGTTCTTC.

CDR3 in DNA: TGTGCCAGTTATGCAAAGATATACCAGGGTTATTCACCCCTCCACTTT. Its protein is CASYAKIYQGYSPLHF. The chain combines TRBV21-1 with TRBJ1-6; the DNA was not used to check the table's D call, TRBD1. TRBV21-1 is deemed a pseudogene. This CDR3 is built from 16 residues.

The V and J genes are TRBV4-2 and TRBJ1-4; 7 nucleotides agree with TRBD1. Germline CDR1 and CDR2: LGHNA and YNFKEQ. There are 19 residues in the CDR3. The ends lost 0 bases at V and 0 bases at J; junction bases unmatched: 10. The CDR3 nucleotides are TGTGCCAGCAGCCAAGAAACCGGGACAGTATTACCAACTAATGAAAAACTGTTTTTT. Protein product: CASSQETGTVLPTNEKLFF.

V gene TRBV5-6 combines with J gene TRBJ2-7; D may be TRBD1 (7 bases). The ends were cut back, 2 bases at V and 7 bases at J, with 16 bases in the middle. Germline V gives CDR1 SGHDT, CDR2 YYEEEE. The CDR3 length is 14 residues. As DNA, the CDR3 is TGTGCCAGCAGCTTCATGGAGGGGGCAAGGGAGCAGTACTTC. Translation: CASSFMEGAREQYF.

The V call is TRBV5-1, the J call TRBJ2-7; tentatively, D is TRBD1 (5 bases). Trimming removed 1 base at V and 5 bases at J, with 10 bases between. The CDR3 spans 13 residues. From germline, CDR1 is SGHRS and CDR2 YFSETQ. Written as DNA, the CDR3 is TGCGCCAGCAGCTTGCCAGGGTCGGACGAGCAGTACTTC. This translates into CASSLPGSDEQYF. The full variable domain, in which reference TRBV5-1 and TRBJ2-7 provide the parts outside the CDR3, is KAGVTQTPRYLIKTRGQQVTLSCSPISGHRSVSWYQQTPGQGLQFLFEYFSETQRNKGNFPGRFSGRQFSNSRSEMNVSTLELGDSALYLCASSLPGSDEQYFGPGTRLTVT.

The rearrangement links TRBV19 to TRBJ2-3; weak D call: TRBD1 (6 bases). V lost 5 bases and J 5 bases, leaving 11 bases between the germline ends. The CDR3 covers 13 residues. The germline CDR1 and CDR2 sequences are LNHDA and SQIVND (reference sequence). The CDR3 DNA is TGTGCCAGTAGTCTTGCAGGGGTAGATACGCAGTATTTT. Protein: CASSLAGVDTQYF. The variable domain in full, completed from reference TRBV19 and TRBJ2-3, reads DGGITQSPKYLFRKEGQNVTLSCEQNLNHDAMYWYRQDPGQGLRLIYYSQIVNDFQKGDIAEGYSVSREKKESFPLTVTSAQKNPTAFYLCASSLAGVDTQYFGPGTRLTVL.

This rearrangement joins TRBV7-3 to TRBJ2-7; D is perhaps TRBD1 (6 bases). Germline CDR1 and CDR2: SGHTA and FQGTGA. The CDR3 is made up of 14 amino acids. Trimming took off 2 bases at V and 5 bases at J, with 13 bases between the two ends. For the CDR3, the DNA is TGTGCCAGCAGCTTATGGGGACATTACCACGAGCAGTACTTC. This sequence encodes CASSLWGHYHEQYF.